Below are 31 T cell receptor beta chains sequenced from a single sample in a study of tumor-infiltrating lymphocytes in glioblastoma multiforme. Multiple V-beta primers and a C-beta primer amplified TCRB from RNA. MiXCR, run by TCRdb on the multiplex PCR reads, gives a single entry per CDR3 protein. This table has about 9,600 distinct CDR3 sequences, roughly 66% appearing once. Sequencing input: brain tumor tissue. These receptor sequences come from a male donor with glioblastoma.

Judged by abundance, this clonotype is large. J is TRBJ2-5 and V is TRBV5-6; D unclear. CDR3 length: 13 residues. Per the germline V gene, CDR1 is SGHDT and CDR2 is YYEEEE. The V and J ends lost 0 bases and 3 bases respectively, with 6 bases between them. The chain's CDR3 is CASSLEEEETQYF. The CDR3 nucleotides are TGTGCCAGCAGCTTGGAGGAAGAAGAGACCCAGTACTTC.

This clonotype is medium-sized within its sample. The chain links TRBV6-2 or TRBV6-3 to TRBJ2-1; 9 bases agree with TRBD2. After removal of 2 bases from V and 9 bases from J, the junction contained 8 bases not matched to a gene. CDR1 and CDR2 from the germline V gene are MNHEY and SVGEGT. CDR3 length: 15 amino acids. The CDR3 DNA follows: TGTGCCAGCAGTTACGACATGGGACTAGCCCTTGAGCAGTTCTTC. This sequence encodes CASSYDMGLALEQFF.

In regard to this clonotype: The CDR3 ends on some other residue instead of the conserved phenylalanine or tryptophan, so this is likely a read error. CDR3 region: CASRYLAGGMTDTQYL. CDR3 nucleotide sequence: TGCGCCAGCAGATACCTAGCGGGAGGAATGACAGATACGCAGTATCTT. The chain joins TRBV5-1 to TRBJ2-3; 11 bases map to TRBD2. CDR3 size: 16 residues. Germline V CDR1 and CDR2: SGHRS, YFSETQ. V lost 5 bases, J lost 3 bases, and 8 bases stayed unmatched.

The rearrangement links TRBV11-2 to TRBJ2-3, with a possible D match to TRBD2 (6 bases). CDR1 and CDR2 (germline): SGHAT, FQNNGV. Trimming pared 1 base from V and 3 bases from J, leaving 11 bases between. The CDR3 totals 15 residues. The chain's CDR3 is CASSLGVLATDTQYF. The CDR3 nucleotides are TGTGCCAGCAGCTTAGGGGTTCTAGCGACAGATACGCAGTATTTT.

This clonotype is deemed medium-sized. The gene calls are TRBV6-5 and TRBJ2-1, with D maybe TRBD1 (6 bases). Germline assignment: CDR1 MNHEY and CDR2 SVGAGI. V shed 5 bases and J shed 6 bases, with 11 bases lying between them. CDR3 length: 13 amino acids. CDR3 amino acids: CASSPRDTNEQFF. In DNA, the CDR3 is TGTGCCAGCAGTCCCCGGGACACCAATGAGCAGTTCTTC.

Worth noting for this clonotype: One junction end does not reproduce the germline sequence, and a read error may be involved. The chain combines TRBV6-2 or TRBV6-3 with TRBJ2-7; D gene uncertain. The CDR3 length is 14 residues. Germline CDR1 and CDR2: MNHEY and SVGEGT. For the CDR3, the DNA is TGTGCCAACAGTTTATTTGACCGGGTATACGGGCAGTACTTC. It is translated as CANSLFDRVYGQYF.

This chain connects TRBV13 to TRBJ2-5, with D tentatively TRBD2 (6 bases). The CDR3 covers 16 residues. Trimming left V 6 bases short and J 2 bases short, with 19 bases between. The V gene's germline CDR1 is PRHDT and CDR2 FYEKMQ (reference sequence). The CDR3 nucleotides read TGTGCCAGCAGTTCAACCCCCGGGGGAGTACAAGAGACCCAGTACTTC. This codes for CASSSTPGGVQETQYF.

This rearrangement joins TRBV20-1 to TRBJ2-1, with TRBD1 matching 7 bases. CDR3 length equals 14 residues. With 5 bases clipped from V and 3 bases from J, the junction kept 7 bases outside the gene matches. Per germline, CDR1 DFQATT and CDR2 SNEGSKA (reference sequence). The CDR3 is CSARTGGNYNEQFF. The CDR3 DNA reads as TGCAGTGCTCGGACAGGCGGTAACTACAATGAGCAGTTCTTC.

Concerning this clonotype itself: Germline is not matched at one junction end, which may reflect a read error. In DNA form, the CDR3 reads TGTGCCATCGCGGGACAGCATATAAAGAACACTGAAACTTACTTT. It encodes CAIAGQHIKNTETYF. V and J are TRBV6-2 or TRBV6-3 and TRBJ1-1, with 7 nucleotides matching TRBD1. CDR3 length equals 15 residues. Germline assignment: CDR1 MNHEY and CDR2 SVGEGT.

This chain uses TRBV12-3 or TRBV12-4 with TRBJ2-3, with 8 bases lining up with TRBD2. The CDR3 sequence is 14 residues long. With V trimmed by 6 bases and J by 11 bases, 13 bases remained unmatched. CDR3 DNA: TGTGCCAGCAGCCAAGGACTAGCCGGGTGGGAGCAGTATTTT. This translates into CASSQGLAGWEQYF.

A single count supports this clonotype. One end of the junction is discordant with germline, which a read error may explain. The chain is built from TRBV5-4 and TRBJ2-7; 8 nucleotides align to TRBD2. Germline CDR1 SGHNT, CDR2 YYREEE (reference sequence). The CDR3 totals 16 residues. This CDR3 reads CVSSLQAGVRSYEQYF. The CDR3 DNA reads TGTGTCAGCAGCCTCCAAGCGGGAGTTCGCTCCTACGAGCAGTACTTC.

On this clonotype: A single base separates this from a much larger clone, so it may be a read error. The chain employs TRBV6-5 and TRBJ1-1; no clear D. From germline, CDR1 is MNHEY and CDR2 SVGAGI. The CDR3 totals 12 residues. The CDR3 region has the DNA TGTGCCAACAGTTACTCGAACACTGAAGCTTTCTTT. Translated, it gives CANSYSNTEAFF.

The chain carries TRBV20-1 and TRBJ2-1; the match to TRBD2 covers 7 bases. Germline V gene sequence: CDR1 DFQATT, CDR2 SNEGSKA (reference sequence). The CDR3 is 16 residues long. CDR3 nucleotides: TGCAGCGCGCAAACTAGCGAGAGGGCCACTTACAATGAGCAGTTCTTC. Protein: CSAQTSERATYNEQFF.

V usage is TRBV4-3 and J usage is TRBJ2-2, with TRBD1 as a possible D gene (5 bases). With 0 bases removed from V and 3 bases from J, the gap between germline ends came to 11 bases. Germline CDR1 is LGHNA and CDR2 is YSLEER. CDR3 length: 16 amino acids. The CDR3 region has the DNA TGCGCCAGCAGCCAAGAGCCCCCGACAGACACCGGGGAGCTGTTTTTT. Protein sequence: CASSQEPPTDTGELFF.

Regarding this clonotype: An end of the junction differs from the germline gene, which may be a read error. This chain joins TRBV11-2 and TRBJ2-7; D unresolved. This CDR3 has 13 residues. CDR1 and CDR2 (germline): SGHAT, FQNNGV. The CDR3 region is CASSLDPPYGQYF. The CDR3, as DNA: TGTGCCAGCAGCTTAGACCCCCCCTACGGGCAGTACTTC.

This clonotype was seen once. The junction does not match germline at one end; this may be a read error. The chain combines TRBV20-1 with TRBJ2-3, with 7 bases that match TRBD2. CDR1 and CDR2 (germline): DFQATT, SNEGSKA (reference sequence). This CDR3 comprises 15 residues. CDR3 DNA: TGCTGTGCTAATAGTGGGAGGGGATTACCAGATACGCAGTATTTT. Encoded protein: CCANSGRGLPDTQYF.

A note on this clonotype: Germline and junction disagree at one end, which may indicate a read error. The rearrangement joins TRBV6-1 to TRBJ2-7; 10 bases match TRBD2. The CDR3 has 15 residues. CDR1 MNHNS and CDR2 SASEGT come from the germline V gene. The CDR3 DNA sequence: TGCGCCAGCAGTGAAGCGGGAGGGAGCTCCTACAAGCAGTACTTC. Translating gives CASSEAGGSSYKQYF.

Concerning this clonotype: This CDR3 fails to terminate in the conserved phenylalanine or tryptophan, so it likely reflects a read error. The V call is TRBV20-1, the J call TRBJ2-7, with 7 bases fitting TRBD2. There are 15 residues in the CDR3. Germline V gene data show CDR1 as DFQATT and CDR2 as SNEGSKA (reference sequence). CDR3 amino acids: CSDRGPGLSLVEQYS. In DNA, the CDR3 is TGCAGTGATAGAGGGCCGGGACTATCTTTGGTCGAGCAGTACTCC.

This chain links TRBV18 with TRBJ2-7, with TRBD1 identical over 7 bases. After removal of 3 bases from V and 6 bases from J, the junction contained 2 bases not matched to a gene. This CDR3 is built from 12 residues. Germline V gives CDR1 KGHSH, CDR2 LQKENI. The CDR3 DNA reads TGTGCCAGCTCACCGACAGGGTCCGAGCAGTACTTC. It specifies CASSPTGSEQYF.

CDR3 residues: CSASRPATGANTQYF. The CDR3 nucleotides are TGCAGTGCTAGTAGGCCCGCGACAGGGGCGAATACGCAGTATTTT. This chain links TRBV20-1 with TRBJ2-3, with 8 bases identical to TRBD1. Unmatched junction bases numbered 12, after V lost 3 bases and J lost 7 bases. The length of the CDR3 is 15 residues. Germline CDR1 reads DFQATT; CDR2 reads SNEGSKA (reference sequence).

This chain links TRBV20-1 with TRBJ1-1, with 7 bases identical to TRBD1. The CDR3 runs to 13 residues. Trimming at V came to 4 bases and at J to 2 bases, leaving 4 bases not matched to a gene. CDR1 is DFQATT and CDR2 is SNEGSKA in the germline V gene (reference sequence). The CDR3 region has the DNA TGCAGTGCTACCCGGGACAGCAACACTGAAGCTTTCTTT. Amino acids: CSATRDSNTEAFF.

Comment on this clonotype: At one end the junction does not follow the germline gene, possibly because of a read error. CDR3 DNA sequence: TGCAGCGTTGAAGACCCGGACAGGGGAACCTACAATGAGAAGTTCTTC. This sequence encodes CSVEDPDRGTYNEKFF. The rearrangement joins TRBV29-1 to TRBJ2-1; 9 nucleotides match TRBD1. The CDR3 contains 16 residues. Per germline, CDR1 SQVTM and CDR2 ANQGSEA.

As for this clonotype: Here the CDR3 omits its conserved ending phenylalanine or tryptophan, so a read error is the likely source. Here the CDR3 DNA reads TGCAGTGCTAGAGACCCACAGAGGGCAGGTATCGACACTGAAGCTTTCCTT. Translating gives CSARDPQRAGIDTEAFL. The chain employs TRBV20-1 and TRBJ1-1; D ambiguous. The V gene's germline CDR1 is DFQATT and CDR2 SNEGSKA (reference sequence). CDR3 size: 17 residues. V shed 0 bases and J shed 3 bases, with 20 bases lying between them.

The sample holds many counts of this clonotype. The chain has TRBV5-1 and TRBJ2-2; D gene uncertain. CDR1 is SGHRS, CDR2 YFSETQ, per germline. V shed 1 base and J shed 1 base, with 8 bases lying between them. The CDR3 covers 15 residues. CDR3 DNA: TGCGCCAGCAGCTTGTGGGCGGTGAACACCGGGGAGCTGTTTTTT. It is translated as CASSLWAVNTGELFF.

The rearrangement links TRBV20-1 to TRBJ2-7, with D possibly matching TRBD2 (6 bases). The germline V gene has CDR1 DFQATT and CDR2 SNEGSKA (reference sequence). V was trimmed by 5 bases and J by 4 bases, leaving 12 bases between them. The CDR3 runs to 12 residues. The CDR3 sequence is CSADARGYEQYF. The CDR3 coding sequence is TGCAGTGCTGATGCGCGGGGATACGAGCAGTACTTC.

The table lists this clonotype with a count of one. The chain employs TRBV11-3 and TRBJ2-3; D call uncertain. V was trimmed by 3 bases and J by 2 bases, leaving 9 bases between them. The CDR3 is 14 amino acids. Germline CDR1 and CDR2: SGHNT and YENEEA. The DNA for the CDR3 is TGTGCCAGCAGCTTCGGAGAACACACAGATACGCAGTATTTT. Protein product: CASSFGEHTDTQYF.

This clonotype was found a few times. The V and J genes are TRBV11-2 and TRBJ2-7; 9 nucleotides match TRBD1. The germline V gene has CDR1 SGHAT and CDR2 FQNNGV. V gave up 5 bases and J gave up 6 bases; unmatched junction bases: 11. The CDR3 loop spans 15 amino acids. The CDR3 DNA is TGTGCCAGCAGCCAATCCGGGACAGGGCCCCCCGAGCAGTACTTC. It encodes CASSQSGTGPPEQYF.

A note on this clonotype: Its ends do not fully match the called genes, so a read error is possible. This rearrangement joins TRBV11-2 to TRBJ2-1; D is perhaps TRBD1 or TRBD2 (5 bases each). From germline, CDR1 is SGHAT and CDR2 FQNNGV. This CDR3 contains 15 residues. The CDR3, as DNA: TGTGCCAGCAGCTTAGCTAGTGGGGGATTCAATAAGCAGTTCTTC. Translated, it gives CASSLASGGFNKQFF. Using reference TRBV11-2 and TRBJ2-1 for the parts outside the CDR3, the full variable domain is EAGVAQSPRYKIIEKRQSVAFWCNPISGHATLYWYQQILGQGPKLLIQFQNNGVVDDSQLPKDRFSAERLKGVDSTLKIQPAKLEDSAVYLCASSLASGGFNKQFFGPGTRLTVL.

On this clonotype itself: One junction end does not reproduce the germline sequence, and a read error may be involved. CDR3 in DNA: TGTGCCTCCAGTGACCCAACAGGGGGAATAGACCAAGAGACCCAGTACTTC. It translates to CASSDPTGGIDQETQYF. This chain links TRBV24-1 with TRBJ2-5; 8 positions agree with TRBD1. The CDR3 length is 17 residues. Germline assignment: CDR1 KGHDR and CDR2 SFDVKD.

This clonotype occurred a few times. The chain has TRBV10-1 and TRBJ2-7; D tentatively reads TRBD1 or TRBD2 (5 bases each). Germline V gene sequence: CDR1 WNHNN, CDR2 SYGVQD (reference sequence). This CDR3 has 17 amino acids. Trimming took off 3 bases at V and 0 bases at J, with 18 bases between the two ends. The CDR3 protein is CASSDHTRDPYSYEQYF. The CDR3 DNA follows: TGCGCCAGCAGTGATCATACCCGGGACCCCTACTCCTACGAGCAGTACTTC.

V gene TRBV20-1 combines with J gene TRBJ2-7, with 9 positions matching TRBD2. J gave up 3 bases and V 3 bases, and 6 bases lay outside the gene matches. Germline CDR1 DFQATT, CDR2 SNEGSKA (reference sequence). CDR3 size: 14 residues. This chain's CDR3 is CSASMTSGDYEQYF. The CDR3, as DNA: TGCAGTGCTAGTATGACTAGCGGCGACTACGAGCAGTACTTC.